This T cell receptor (beta chain) was recovered during a study of blood T cell repertoires in COVID-19. Per the germline V gene, CDR1 is LGHNA and CDR2 is YNFKEQ. The CDR3 extends over 16 amino acids. V lost 1 base and J 3 bases, leaving 14 bases between the germline ends. The method was immunoSEQ multiplex PCR; TCRdb's version includes in-frame clones alone and lacks a portion of them. The profile shows roughly 190,000 clones, 84% of them singletons. This receptor was identified in a woman in her 70s with COVID-19, enrolled during active disease. The genes are TRBV4-2 and TRBJ2-3; possibly TRBD2 for D (6 bases). Sequenced: peripheral blood. The CDR3 nucleotides read TGTGCCAGCAGCCAAGGGGAGGCAGGGATGACAGATACGCAGTATTTT. Protein: CASSQGEAGMTDTQYF.